Here is one T cell receptor (beta chain) with its context. The antigen is not known. Time point indicated: persistent/refractory GD, antithyroid drugs over 5 years with positive TRAb. The TCR library was made from RNA that had been extracted from PBMCs in TRIzol. In building TCR beta libraries, iRepertoire HTBI primers were used together with Arm-PCR of CDR3 regions. TCRdb analysed the multiplex PCR reads with MiXCR anew, one entry per CDR3 protein. The sample lists about 310,000 distinct CDR3 sequences, approximately 20% occurring once. The data originate from a study of regulatory T cells in long-lasting Graves disease. Across the study: Over-5-year antithyroid drug use with positive TSH receptor antibodies defined persistent Graves' disease in the study. Notes on the study in general: Persistent disease showed a preference for TRBV28, TRBJ1-2 and TRBJ2-5. More public clonotypes were shared by persistent patients (about 2,700) than by new patients (about 1,000).

The length of the CDR3 is 16 residues. V lost 0 bases, J lost 0 bases, and 9 bases lay in between. The V gene's germline CDR1 is LGHNA and CDR2 YNFKEQ. The chain recombines TRBV4-2 with TRBJ1-5; D ambiguous. This sequence originates from a female donor with Graves disease. The sample was peripheral blood mononuclear cells (PBMCs), taken when the disease was refractory, from a patient treated with antithyroid drugs. The DNA for the CDR3 is TGTGCCAGCAGCCAAGACAGGCTTGATAGCAATCAGCCCCAGCATTTT. Its protein product is CASSQDRLDSNQPQHF.